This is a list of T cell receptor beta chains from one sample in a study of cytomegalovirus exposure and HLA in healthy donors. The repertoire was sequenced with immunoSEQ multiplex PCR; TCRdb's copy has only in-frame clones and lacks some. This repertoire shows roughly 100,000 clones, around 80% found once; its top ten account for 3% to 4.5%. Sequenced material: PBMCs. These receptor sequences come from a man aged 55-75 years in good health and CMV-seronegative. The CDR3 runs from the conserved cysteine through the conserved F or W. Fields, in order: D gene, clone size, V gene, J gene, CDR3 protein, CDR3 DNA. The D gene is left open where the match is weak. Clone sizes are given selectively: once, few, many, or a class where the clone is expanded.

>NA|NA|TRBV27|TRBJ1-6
CASSLGADNSPLHF
TGTGCCAGCAGTTTAGGGGCGGACAATTCACCCCTCCACTTT
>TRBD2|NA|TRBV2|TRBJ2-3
CAGAQWLAGLTDTQYF
TGTGCCGGGGCCCAGTGGCTAGCGGGACTCACAGATACGCAGTATTTT
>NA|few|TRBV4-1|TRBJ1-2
CASSQGFSGGYTF
TGCGCCAGCAGCCAAGGGTTCAGTGGTGGCTACACCTTC
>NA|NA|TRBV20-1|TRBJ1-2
CSADFFGSTF
TGCAGTGCTGACTTTTTTGGGTCCACCTTC
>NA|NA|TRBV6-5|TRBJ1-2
CASSSNLQGPGTGYTF
TGTGCCAGCAGTTCAAATTTACAGGGTCCGGGGACTGGCTACACCTTC
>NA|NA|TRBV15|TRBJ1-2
CATSLIQGGGDYGYTF
TGTGCCACCAGCTTAATCCAGGGCGGTGGTGACTATGGCTACACCTTC
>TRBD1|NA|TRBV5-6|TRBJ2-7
CASSYDRVNEQYF
TGTGCCAGCAGCTATGACAGGGTGAACGAGCAGTACTTC
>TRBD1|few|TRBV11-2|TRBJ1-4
CASSSYRGPNEKLFF
TGTGCCAGCAGCTCCTACAGGGGCCCAAATGAAAAACTGTTTTTT
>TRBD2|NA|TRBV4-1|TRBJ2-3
CASSRLAGFDTQYF
TGCGCCAGCAGCCGACTAGCGGGGTTCGATACGCAGTATTTT
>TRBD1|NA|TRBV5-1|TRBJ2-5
CASSLGTGQETQYF
TGCGCCAGCAGCTTAGGGACAGGGCAAGAGACCCAGTACTTC
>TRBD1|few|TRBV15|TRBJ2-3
CATNRGDTDTQYF
TGTGCCACCAACAGGGGCGACACAGATACGCAGTATTTT
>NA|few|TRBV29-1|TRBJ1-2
CSVVQYGYTF
TGCAGCGTTGTGCAGTATGGCTACACCTTC
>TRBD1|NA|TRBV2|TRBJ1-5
CASSNDRGDQPQHF
TGTGCCAGCAGTAACGACAGGGGGGATCAGCCCCAGCATTTT
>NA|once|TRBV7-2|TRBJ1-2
CASSSHPISAPGQFGYTF
TGTGCCAGCAGCTCCCATCCCATCTCTGCCCCGGGACAATTTGGCTACACCTTC
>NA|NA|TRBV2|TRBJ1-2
CASSENAGAINGYTF
TGTGCCAGCAGTGAAAATGCGGGGGCGATAAATGGCTACACCTTC
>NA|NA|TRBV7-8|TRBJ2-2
CASRIVEVGELFF
TGTGCCAGCAGGATCGTTGAGGTCGGGGAGCTGTTTTTT
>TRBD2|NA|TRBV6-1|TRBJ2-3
CASSESGGLAGGKTDTQYF
TGTGCCAGCAGTGAATCAGGGGGACTAGCGGGGGGGAAGACAGATACGCAGTATTTT
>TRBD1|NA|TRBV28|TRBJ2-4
CASSPAPQGNIQYF
TGTGCCAGCAGTCCGGCCCCACAGGGGAACATTCAGTACTTC
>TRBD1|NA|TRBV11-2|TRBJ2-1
CASSSQKGASYNEQFF
TGTGCCAGCAGCTCCCAAAAGGGGGCTTCCTACAATGAGCAGTTCTTC
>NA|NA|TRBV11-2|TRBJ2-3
CASSLTPRDFTDTQYF
TGTGCCAGCAGCTTAACCCCCCGGGACTTCACAGATACGCAGTATTTT
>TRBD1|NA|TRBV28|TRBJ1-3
CASRQDRGRNTIYF
TGTGCCAGCAGGCAAGACAGGGGAAGAAACACCATATATTTT
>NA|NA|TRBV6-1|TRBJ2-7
CASSIASSYEQYF
TGTGCCAGTAGTATTGCTAGCAGCTACGAGCAGTACTTC
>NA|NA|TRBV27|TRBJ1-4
CATSVRISGNEKLFF
TGTGCCACCTCAGTGAGGATTTCGGGGAATGAAAAACTGTTTTTT
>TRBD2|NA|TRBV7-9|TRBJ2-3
CSSSSGLAGPTDTQYF
TGTTCCAGCAGCTCCGGACTAGCGGGGCCCACAGATACGCAGTATTTT
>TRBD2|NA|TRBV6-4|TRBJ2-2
CASSDSSGGATGELFF
TGTGCCAGCAGTGACTCTAGCGGGGGGGCCACCGGGGAGCTGTTTTTT
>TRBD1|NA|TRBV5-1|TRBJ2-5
CASGNRGEETQYF
TGCGCCAGCGGAAACAGGGGAGAAGAGACCCAGTACTTC
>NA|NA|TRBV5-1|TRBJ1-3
CASSSRDFRSGNTIYF
TGCGCCAGCAGCTCCCGGGACTTTCGCTCTGGAAACACCATATATTTT
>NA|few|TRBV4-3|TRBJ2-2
CASSPQIPSEATSHTGELFF
TGCGCCAGCAGCCCTCAAATCCCGTCCGAGGCGACTTCCCACACCGGGGAGCTGTTTTTT
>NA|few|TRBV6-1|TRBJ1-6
CASSSGRQVGPLHF
TGTGCCAGCAGCTCCGGAAGACAGGTGGGCCCCCTCCACTTT
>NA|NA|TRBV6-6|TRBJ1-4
CAGSPGANEKLFF
TGTGCCGGCTCCCCGGGGGCTAATGAAAAACTGTTTTTT
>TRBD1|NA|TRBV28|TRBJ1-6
CASSPETGSGNSPLHF
TGTGCCAGCAGTCCAGAGACAGGGTCGGGTAATTCACCCCTCCACTTT
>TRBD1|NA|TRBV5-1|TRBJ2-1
CASSGTGVYNEQFF
TGCGCCAGCAGCGGGACAGGGGTTTACAATGAGCAGTTCTTC
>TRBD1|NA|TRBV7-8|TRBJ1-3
CASSPTRDSIGNTIYF
TGTGCCAGCAGCCCAACCCGGGACAGCATTGGAAACACCATATATTTT
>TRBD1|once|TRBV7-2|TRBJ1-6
CASSPRGTVNSPLHF
TGTGCCAGCAGCCCGAGGGGGACAGTTAATTCACCCCTCCACTTT
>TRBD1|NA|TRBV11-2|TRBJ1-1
CASSLQGAPDTEAFF
TGTGCCAGCAGCCTCCAGGGGGCACCGGACACTGAAGCTTTCTTT
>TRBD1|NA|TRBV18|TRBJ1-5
CASSPGTANQPQHF
TGTGCCAGCTCGCCCGGGACAGCCAATCAGCCCCAGCATTTT
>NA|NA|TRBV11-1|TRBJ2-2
CASSLDRGRELFF
TGTGCCAGCAGCTTAGATAGGGGCCGGGAGCTGTTTTTT
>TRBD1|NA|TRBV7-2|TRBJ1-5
CASSSGVGQGNQPQHF
TGTGCCAGCAGCTCGGGGGTGGGACAGGGGAATCAGCCCCAGCATTTT
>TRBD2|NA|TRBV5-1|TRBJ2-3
CASSLLSGGSTDTQYF
TGCGCCAGCAGCTTACTAAGCGGGGGTAGCACAGATACGCAGTATTTT
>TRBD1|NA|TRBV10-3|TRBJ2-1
CAISPGQGSNEQFF
TGTGCCATCAGTCCGGGACAGGGGAGCAATGAGCAGTTCTTC
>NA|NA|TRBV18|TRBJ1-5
CASSPSSFNQPQHF
TGTGCCAGCTCACCAAGTAGCTTCAATCAGCCCCAGCATTTT
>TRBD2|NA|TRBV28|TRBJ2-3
CASSPMTSGGAHTQYF
TGTGCCAGCAGTCCCATGACTAGCGGGGGGGCACATACGCAGTATTTT
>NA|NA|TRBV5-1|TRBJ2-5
CASSLGPQRGETQYF
TGCGCCAGCAGCTTGGGGCCCCAAAGGGGAGAGACCCAGTACTTC
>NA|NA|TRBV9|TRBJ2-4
CASSTGLAKNIQYF
TGTGCCAGCAGCACGGGACTAGCCAAAAACATTCAGTACTTC
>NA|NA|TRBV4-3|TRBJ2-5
CASSQEQGPEETQYF
TGCGCCAGCAGCCAAGAGCAGGGGCCAGAAGAGACCCAGTACTTC
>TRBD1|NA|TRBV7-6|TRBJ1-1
CASSEEGTGGAAFF
TGTGCCAGCAGCGAGGAAGGGACAGGGGGCGCCGCTTTCTTT
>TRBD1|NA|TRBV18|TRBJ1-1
CASAIAGQGLAEAFF
TGTGCCAGCGCCATCGCGGGACAGGGGTTAGCTGAAGCTTTCTTT
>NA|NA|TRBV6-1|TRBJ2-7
CATSLRQGSYEQYF
TGTGCCACCAGCCTGAGACAAGGCTCCTACGAGCAGTACTTC
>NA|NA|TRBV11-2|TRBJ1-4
CASSLSSNEKLFF
TGTGCCAGCAGCTTATCATCTAATGAAAAACTGTTTTTT
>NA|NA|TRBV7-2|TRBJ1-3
CASSLVVLQAGNTIYF
TGTGCCAGCAGCTTAGTAGTCCTCCAGGCTGGAAACACCATATATTTT
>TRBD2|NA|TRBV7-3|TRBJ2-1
CASSLLAGSYNEQFF
TGTGCCAGCAGCTTACTAGCGGGATCCTACAATGAGCAGTTCTTC
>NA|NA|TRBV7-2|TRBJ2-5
CASSPSTPKETQYF
TGTGCCAGCAGCCCGAGTACCCCGAAAGAGACCCAGTACTTC
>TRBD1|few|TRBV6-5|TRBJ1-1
CASSYGDRMNTEAFF
TGTGCCAGCAGTTACGGGGACAGGATGAACACTGAAGCTTTCTTT
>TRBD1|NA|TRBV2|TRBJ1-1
CASGRDRATEAFF
TGTGCCAGCGGGAGAGACAGGGCCACTGAAGCTTTCTTT
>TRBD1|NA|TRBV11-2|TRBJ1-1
CASSHGQDPLKAFF
TGTGCCAGCAGCCATGGACAGGACCCTTTGAAGGCTTTCTTT
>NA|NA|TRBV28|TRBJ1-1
CASNPGTEAFF
TGTGCCAGCAACCCGGGCACTGAAGCTTTCTTT
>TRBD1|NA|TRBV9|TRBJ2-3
CASTNVQGGSTDTQYF
TGTGCCAGCACCAACGTACAGGGGGGTAGCACAGATACGCAGTATTTT